This record covers a single T cell receptor beta chain. Its antigen is not known. CD45RO negativity and positive selection for CCR7 defined naive CD8 cells, a population that excluded terminally differentiated effector memory CD45RA+ cells. Sequencing was performed with immunoSEQ multiplex PCR; in TCRdb, only in-frame clones are kept and a portion is missing. The sample yields 2 million to 2.5 million clones, 90% to 95% seen once. The source of the sample is a study of shared clonotypes between healthy human individuals. Study in general: A couple of female and a few male donors aged 18 to 49 were enrolled. Per donor, CD8 memory used one plate, CD8 naive used two, CD4 memory used three and CD4 naive used three. Points from the study as a whole: Sampling used blood alone; tissue repertoires probably differ.

CDR3 length: 16 residues. Deletions cut 6 bases from V and 5 bases from J, with 19 bases between. The germline V gene encodes CDR1 SGHAT and CDR2 FQNNGV. This receptor was identified in a man between 18 and 35 years old in good health. Some clones in this sample may be carry-over from other donors' samples. The chain couples TRBV11-2 to TRBJ2-2, with D possibly matching TRBD2 (7 bases). Specimen: naive CD8+ T cells from PBMCs. The CDR3 loop reads CASRRPGGVYTGELFF. CDR3 DNA: TGTGCCAGCAGGCGGCCGGGGGGCGTATATACCGGGGAGCTGTTTTTT.